A single sample gave rise to the 17 T cell receptor beta chains below, sequenced in a study of early T cells in non-severe SARS-CoV-2 infection (dated by TCRdb to the early 2020s). The library was produced with 5' RACE. The instrument was a NextSeq 500. TCRdb handled the public reads itself, with Q25 trimming in fastp and clone calling in MiXCR, and kept productive beta chains. Each CDR3 protein appears once, grouped with its most common genes and DNA. In all, the sample holds tens of thousands of distinct CDR3 sequences, and roughly a tenth of those were seen once. The ten largest clonotypes hold around 6.3% of the sample. Sequencing input: whole blood. The source of these receptors is an adult who was a healthcare worker with PCR-confirmed SARS-CoV-2 infection or an uninfected control (not recorded which).

Remarks on this clonotype: A read error may be the cause here, since a much bigger clone is one base away. The genes are TRBV11-1 and TRBJ2-7, with D perhaps TRBD2 (5 bases). V was clipped by 3 bases and J by 10 bases, with 22 bases between them. The germline CDR1 and CDR2 sequences are SGHAT and FQDESV (reference sequence). The CDR3 has 15 residues. The CDR3: CASSFDRPLAGIQYF. The DNA of the CDR3 is TGTGCCAGCAGCTTTGACCGACCGCTAGCCGGAATACAGTACTTC.

This clonotype was seen a few times. V and J are TRBV29-1 and TRBJ2-7, with D possibly TRBD1 on 8 matching bases. Germline CDR1 is SQVTM and CDR2 is ANQGSEA. This CDR3 has 14 amino acids. Trimming took off 3 bases at V and 6 bases at J, with 18 bases between the two ends. CDR3 residues: CSVERVTGGGEQYF. For the CDR3, the DNA is TGCAGCGTTGAGCGGGTTACAGGGGGGGGCGAGCAGTACTTC.

Ten or more counts support this clonotype. The gene calls are TRBV29-1 and TRBJ2-3; D is uncertain. This CDR3 comprises 12 residues. The germline V gene has CDR1 SQVTM and CDR2 ANQGSEA. V was clipped by 1 base and J by 4 bases, with 6 bases between them. For the CDR3, the DNA is TGCAGCGTTGAAGTATCAGCAGATACGCAGTATTTT. It codes for CSVEVSADTQYF.

This clonotype was observed at least ten times. This CDR3 is CASRRERETQYF. As DNA, the CDR3 is TGTGCCAGCAGACGCGAAAGGGAGACCCAGTACTTC. This chain joins TRBV2 and TRBJ2-5, with D unresolved. Deletions cut 6 bases from V and 5 bases from J, with 10 bases between. The germline gives CDR1 SNHLY, CDR2 FYNNEI. This CDR3 has 12 amino acids.

This clonotype was seen a handful of times. The chain recombines TRBV29-1 with TRBJ2-2; 7 nucleotides align to TRBD1. The junction had 3 bases not matched to a gene; V was cut back by 4 bases and J by 4 bases. The CDR3 has 13 amino acids. Germline V CDR1 and CDR2: SQVTM, ANQGSEA. In nucleotides, the CDR3 is TGCAGCGTTGTAAGGGGGCTCACCGGGGAGCTGTTTTTT. Translated, it gives CSVVRGLTGELFF.

The rearrangement links TRBV24-1 to TRBJ2-7; 8 bases are a match to TRBD2. Germline lookup yields CDR1 KGHDR and CDR2 SFDVKD. CDR3 length: 16 amino acids. V was clipped by 0 bases and J by 3 bases; unmatched bases: 6. Here the CDR3 DNA reads TGTGCCACCAGTGATTTGGCGGGAGGAGGACACTACGAGCAGTACTTC. Translation: CATSDLAGGGHYEQYF.

The V call is TRBV3-1, the J call TRBJ2-5, with D perhaps matching TRBD2 (6 bases). This CDR3 contains 14 residues. Germline V gene sequence: CDR1 LGHDT, CDR2 YNNKEL (reference sequence). V lost 6 bases, J lost 2 bases, and 13 bases lay in between. The CDR3 DNA is TGTGCCAGCAGTCCGATGGGACTGCAAGAGACCCAGTACTTC. This codes for CASSPMGLQETQYF.

The chain is built from TRBV20-1 and TRBJ2-2; 10 positions match TRBD2. Germline V CDR1 and CDR2: DFQATT, SNEGSKA (reference sequence). Trimming cost V 3 bases and J 6 bases; bases outside gene matches: 4. The CDR3 loop spans 14 amino acids. This chain's CDR3 is CSASTLAGAGELFF. The CDR3 nucleotides are TGCAGTGCTAGTACTCTAGCGGGGGCCGGGGAGCTGTTTTTT.

This clonotype was detected many times. V and J are TRBV20-1 and TRBJ2-1; 8 nucleotides line up with TRBD2. The trim removed 5 bases at V and 1 base at J, leaving 7 bases unmatched. CDR1 and CDR2 from the germline V gene are DFQATT and SNEGSKA (reference sequence). This CDR3 has 15 residues. DNA for the CDR3: TGCAGTGCTCAAGGGACTAGTGGATCCTACAATGAGCAGTTCTTC. Its translation: CSAQGTSGSYNEQFF.

This clonotype was counted at least ten times. This chain joins TRBV19 and TRBJ1-5; 8 positions match TRBD1. The CDR3 loop spans 19 amino acids. V shed 7 bases and J 0 bases; nucleotides not matched to a gene: 17. Germline V gene data show CDR1 as LNHDA and CDR2 as SQIVND (reference sequence). In DNA, the CDR3 is TGTGCCAGTACTCACTCTCCGGGCGGGACAGGCAATAGCAATCAGCCCCAGCATTTT. Encoded protein: CASTHSPGGTGNSNQPQHF. The whole variable domain, filled in from reference TRBV19 and TRBJ1-5, reads DGGITQSPKYLFRKEGQNVTLSCEQNLNHDAMYWYRQDPGQGLRLIYYSQIVNDFQKGDIAEGYSVSREKKESFPLTVTSAQKNPTAFYLCASTHSPGGTGNSNQPQHFGDGTRLSIL.

Remarks on this clonotype: A read error may be the cause here, since a much bigger clone is one base away. The V gene is TRBV2, the J gene TRBJ1-5; possible D gene TRBD1, 5 bases. This CDR3 contains 13 residues. Germline V lookup: CDR1 SNHLY, CDR2 FYNNEI. The CDR3 DNA reads as TGTGCCGGCAGGGAGGGGTACAATCAGCCCCAGCATTTT. Amino acids: CAGREGYNQPQHF.

This clonotype has at least ten counts. This chain uses TRBV12-3 or TRBV12-4 with TRBJ2-2; TRBD2 matches 8 bases. The CDR3 loop spans 16 amino acids. J gave up 5 bases and V 5 bases, and 10 bases lay outside the gene matches. CDR3 sequence (DNA): TGTGCCAGCAGTCCAACAGCGGGAGTAGGAACCGGGGAGCTGTTTTTT. This sequence encodes CASSPTAGVGTGELFF.

This clonotype was counted ten times or more. The V and J genes are TRBV20-1 and TRBJ2-5; D is possibly TRBD1 (5 bases). This CDR3 has 13 amino acids. V was shortened by 8 bases and J by 1 base, with 14 bases between the two germline ends. Per the germline V gene, CDR1 is DFQATT and CDR2 is SNEGSKA (reference sequence). This CDR3 is CSLKGQFQETQYF. Written as DNA, the CDR3 is TGCAGTTTAAAGGGGCAGTTCCAAGAGACCCAGTACTTC.

The gene calls are TRBV19 and TRBJ2-1; 8 bases are a match to TRBD1. V shed 5 bases, J shed 0 bases, and the junction held 6 bases outside the gene matches. The CDR3 is 16 residues long. CDR1 and CDR2 (germline): LNHDA, SQIVND (reference sequence). In DNA, the CDR3 is TGTGCCAGTAGTTCACACAGGGGGTACTCCTACAATGAGCAGTTCTTC. Encoded protein: CASSSHRGYSYNEQFF.

This clonotype appeared a few times. The V call is TRBV19, the J call TRBJ1-5; D call uncertain. V dropped 1 base and J dropped 0 bases, with 7 bases sitting between them. This CDR3 contains 15 residues. Germline CDR1 and CDR2: LNHDA and SQIVND (reference sequence). The CDR3 DNA follows: TGTGCCAGTAGTATAGCCAGTTATAGCAATCAGCCCCAGCATTTT. This sequence encodes CASSIASYSNQPQHF.

This clonotype was counted ten times or more. This chain connects TRBV13 to TRBJ1-6, with unresolved D. From germline, CDR1 is PRHDT and CDR2 FYEKMQ (reference sequence). This CDR3 contains 15 residues. Between the trimmed V and J ends, which lost 0 bases and 7 bases, there was a span of 10 bases. CDR3 nucleotides: TGTGCCAGCAGCTTAGGCCTAATGGGGAATTCACCCCTCCACTTT. Translated, it gives CASSLGLMGNSPLHF.

This clonotype was found many times. The rearrangement links TRBV29-1 to TRBJ2-5; 10 bases are a match to TRBD2. From germline, CDR1 is SQVTM and CDR2 ANQGSEA. V trimming: 6 bases; J trimming: 4 bases; junction bases outside the gene matches: 5. This CDR3 contains 13 residues. CDR3 nucleotides: TGCAGCGTGCTAATAGCGGGAGGAGAGACCCAGTACTTC. The encoded protein is CSVLIAGGETQYF. Filled out from reference TRBV29-1 and TRBJ2-5, the complete variable domain reads SAVISQKPSRDICQRGTSLTIQCQVDSQVTMMFWYRQQPGQSLTLIATANQGSEATYESGFVIDKFPISRPNLTFSTLTVSNMSPEDSSIYLCSVLIAGGETQYFGPGTRLLVL.